This is a list of T cell receptor beta chains from one sample in a study of CD8 T cells in ankylosing spondylitis. TCRdb analysed the 5' RACE reads with MiXCR anew, one entry per CDR3 protein. The sample holds about 240,000 distinct CDR3 sequences, roughly 8.6% seen once. Sequencing was done on a sample of blood, either unsorted or a sorted T cell fraction (not recorded which). These receptors came from a male donor with ankylosing spondylitis or in good health (not recorded which). The CDR3 runs from the conserved cysteine through the conserved F or W. Each record gives: CDR3 length, J gene, V gene, D gene, clone size, CDR3 DNA, CDR3 protein. A D gene is named only where the DNA matches it firmly. Size tells how often a clone was seen (once, few, many) or the class of an expanded clone, and some rows leave it out.

cdr3_length: 15; j_call: TRBJ2-2; v_call: TRBV7-9; d_call: TRBD1; clone_size: .; cdr3_nt: TGTGCCAGCGCAACCGGGACAGCCTTTGCCGGGGAGCTGTTTTTT; cdr3_aa: CASATGTAFAGELFF
cdr3_length: 13; j_call: TRBJ1-1; v_call: TRBV6-2/TRBV6-3; d_call: .; clone_size: .; cdr3_nt: TGTGCCAGCATTCCTACCGGGGCGAGGGAAGCTTTCTTT; cdr3_aa: CASIPTGAREAFF
cdr3_length: 16; j_call: TRBJ1-3; v_call: TRBV18; d_call: .; clone_size: many; cdr3_nt: TGTGCCAGCTCACCAACGGGGTTCAGCTCTGGAAACACCATATATTTT; cdr3_aa: CASSPTGFSSGNTIYF
cdr3_length: 15; j_call: TRBJ1-4; v_call: TRBV4-3; d_call: .; clone_size: many; cdr3_nt: TGCGCCAGCAGCCCCCTTGTCGGGAATAATGAAAAACTGTTTTTT; cdr3_aa: CASSPLVGNNEKLFF
cdr3_length: 15; j_call: TRBJ2-7; v_call: TRBV6-5; d_call: .; clone_size: .; cdr3_nt: TGTGCCAGCAGTTACTCTATAGCGGCCACCTACGAGCAGTACTTC; cdr3_aa: CASSYSIAATYEQYF
cdr3_length: 11; j_call: TRBJ2-1; v_call: TRBV11-1; d_call: .; clone_size: few; cdr3_nt: TGTGCCAGCAGCTTAGCAATGCAGCAGTTCTTC; cdr3_aa: CASSLAMQQFF
cdr3_length: 16; j_call: TRBJ2-1; v_call: TRBV7-9; d_call: .; clone_size: .; cdr3_nt: TGTGCCAGCAGCCCAAGCGGAGGACCCCCCTACAATGAGCAGTTCTTC; cdr3_aa: CASSPSGGPPYNEQFF
cdr3_length: 14; j_call: TRBJ2-1; v_call: TRBV7-9; d_call: TRBD1; clone_size: few; cdr3_nt: TGTGCCAGCAGCTTAAGGGACAGGTCGGAAGAACAGTTCTTC; cdr3_aa: CASSLRDRSEEQFF
cdr3_length: 15; j_call: TRBJ2-2; v_call: TRBV2; d_call: .; clone_size: many; cdr3_nt: TGTGCCAGCACTTTTCCAGGACGAGGAACCGGGGAGCTGTTTTTT; cdr3_aa: CASTFPGRGTGELFF
cdr3_length: 15; j_call: TRBJ1-5; v_call: TRBV10-3; d_call: .; clone_size: few; cdr3_nt: TGTGCCATCAGTGAGTCGGGGCAGAAGGGGCAGCCCCAGCATTTT; cdr3_aa: CAISESGQKGQPQHF
cdr3_length: 13; j_call: TRBJ2-5; v_call: TRBV20-1; d_call: .; clone_size: many; cdr3_nt: TGCAGTGCTAGGGCGGAGCCACAAGAGACCCAGTACTTC; cdr3_aa: CSARAEPQETQYF
cdr3_length: 14; j_call: TRBJ2-7; v_call: TRBV6-1; d_call: TRBD2; clone_size: .; cdr3_nt: TGTGCCAGCAGTCCCCGGGAGGGCCCCTACGAGCAGTACTTC; cdr3_aa: CASSPREGPYEQYF
cdr3_length: 19; j_call: TRBJ2-3; v_call: TRBV5-1; d_call: TRBD2; clone_size: .; cdr3_nt: TGCGCCAGCAGCTTGCTTCCCCTGGGACTAGCGGGAGCGGGAGATACGCAGTATTTT; cdr3_aa: CASSLLPLGLAGAGDTQYF
cdr3_length: 13; j_call: TRBJ1-5; v_call: TRBV30; d_call: .; clone_size: many; cdr3_nt: TGTGCCTGGAGTCCCGATCTATATCAGCCCCAGCATTTT; cdr3_aa: CAWSPDLYQPQHF
cdr3_length: 19; j_call: TRBJ1-1; v_call: TRBV14; d_call: .; clone_size: many; cdr3_nt: TGTGCCAGCAGCCACAGATTGGCCCCGGGGGCTGGGAGAGGCACTGAAGCTTTCTTT; cdr3_aa: CASSHRLAPGAGRGTEAFF
cdr3_length: 12; j_call: TRBJ2-1; v_call: TRBV6-6; d_call: .; clone_size: many; cdr3_nt: TGTGCCAGCAGTACGACTAACAGTGAGCAGTTCTTC; cdr3_aa: CASSTTNSEQFF
cdr3_length: 13; j_call: TRBJ2-1; v_call: TRBV14; d_call: .; clone_size: many; cdr3_nt: TGTGCCAGCAGCCAAGAGCGGACTTTTACGCAGTTCTTC; cdr3_aa: CASSQERTFTQFF
cdr3_length: 14; j_call: TRBJ1-2; v_call: TRBV25-1; d_call: .; clone_size: many; cdr3_nt: TGTGCCAGCAGTGAAAGTGGGGGGCGAGGTGGCTACACCTTC; cdr3_aa: CASSESGGRGGYTF
cdr3_length: 14; j_call: TRBJ2-3; v_call: TRBV7-3; d_call: .; clone_size: .; cdr3_nt: TGTGCCAGCAGCCCGGGACTCGGATCAGATACGCAGTATTTT; cdr3_aa: CASSPGLGSDTQYF
cdr3_length: 14; j_call: TRBJ1-2; v_call: TRBV28; d_call: TRBD1; clone_size: .; cdr3_nt: TGTGCCAGCAGGCGGACAGGGTCTAACTATGGCTACACCTTC; cdr3_aa: CASRRTGSNYGYTF
cdr3_length: 11; j_call: TRBJ1-2; v_call: TRBV25-1; d_call: .; clone_size: many; cdr3_nt: TGTGCCAGCAGCCCGGGAGTAGGCTACACCTTC; cdr3_aa: CASSPGVGYTF
cdr3_length: 14; j_call: TRBJ1-5; v_call: TRBV18; d_call: .; clone_size: .; cdr3_nt: TGTGCCAGCTCAGCTACAGGGTCGGGTCAGCCCCAGCATTTT; cdr3_aa: CASSATGSGQPQHF
cdr3_length: 13; j_call: TRBJ1-1; v_call: TRBV12-3/TRBV12-4; d_call: .; clone_size: many; cdr3_nt: TGTGCCAGCAGTTTAGGGGGGCGTGATGAAGCTTTCTTT; cdr3_aa: CASSLGGRDEAFF
cdr3_length: 17; j_call: TRBJ2-3; v_call: TRBV2; d_call: TRBD2; clone_size: few; cdr3_nt: TGTGCCAGCAGGCGCCCCGGGACTAGCGGAAGGGGAGATACGCAGTATTTT; cdr3_aa: CASRRPGTSGRGDTQYF
cdr3_length: 15; j_call: TRBJ1-2; v_call: TRBV7-9; d_call: .; clone_size: few; cdr3_nt: TGTGCCAGCAGCTCCGGAGGGCCGCTTAACTATGGCTACACCTTC; cdr3_aa: CASSSGGPLNYGYTF
cdr3_length: 15; j_call: TRBJ2-7; v_call: TRBV12-3/TRBV12-4; d_call: TRBD1; clone_size: .; cdr3_nt: TGTGCCAGCAGTTTTTCCGGGCAGGGGGCTCACGAGCAGTACTTC; cdr3_aa: CASSFSGQGAHEQYF
cdr3_length: 15; j_call: TRBJ2-7; v_call: TRBV6-2/TRBV6-3; d_call: .; clone_size: .; cdr3_nt: TGTGCCAGCAACCGGCCGGACGGTCTTAGGAACGAGCAGTACTTC; cdr3_aa: CASNRPDGLRNEQYF
cdr3_length: 15; j_call: TRBJ2-3; v_call: TRBV7-2; d_call: .; clone_size: .; cdr3_nt: TGTGCCAGCAGCTTAGGTGGAGTACGCACAGATACGCAGTATTTT; cdr3_aa: CASSLGGVRTDTQYF
cdr3_length: 13; j_call: TRBJ1-4; v_call: TRBV27; d_call: .; clone_size: few; cdr3_nt: TGTGCCAGCAGTTCCTGGACGGACGAAAAACTGTTTTTT; cdr3_aa: CASSSWTDEKLFF
cdr3_length: 13; j_call: TRBJ2-7; v_call: TRBV15; d_call: TRBD1; clone_size: many; cdr3_nt: TGTGCCACCAAGAGACAGGGGGCGTACGAGCAGTACTTC; cdr3_aa: CATKRQGAYEQYF
cdr3_length: 15; j_call: TRBJ2-5; v_call: TRBV4-2; d_call: TRBD2; clone_size: many; cdr3_nt: TGTGCCAGCAGCTTGAGCGGGGGGGGCCAAGAGACCCAGTACTTC; cdr3_aa: CASSLSGGGQETQYF
cdr3_length: 16; j_call: TRBJ1-3; v_call: TRBV7-9; d_call: TRBD1; clone_size: many; cdr3_nt: TGTGCCAGCAGCTCCCTCGATGGACAGGGGCGAAACACCATATATTTT; cdr3_aa: CASSSLDGQGRNTIYF
cdr3_length: 14; j_call: TRBJ1-5; v_call: TRBV12-3/TRBV12-4; d_call: .; clone_size: many; cdr3_nt: TGTGCCAGCAGTCTCGGGACAAGCAATCAGCCCCAGCATTTT; cdr3_aa: CASSLGTSNQPQHF
cdr3_length: 13; j_call: TRBJ2-5; v_call: TRBV21-1; d_call: .; clone_size: many; cdr3_nt: TGTGCCAGCAGCAAACAGGGAAAAGAGACCCAGTACTTC; cdr3_aa: CASSKQGKETQYF
cdr3_length: 18; j_call: TRBJ2-7; v_call: TRBV4-2; d_call: TRBD2; clone_size: .; cdr3_nt: TGTGCCAGCAGCCAAGATTTAAGGGGGACTAGCGGGAGATACGAGCAGTACTTC; cdr3_aa: CASSQDLRGTSGRYEQYF
cdr3_length: 17; j_call: TRBJ2-3; v_call: TRBV19; d_call: TRBD2; clone_size: few; cdr3_nt: TGTGCCAGTAGTATTGGTCTAGCGGGGCCTAGCACAGATACGCAGTATTTT; cdr3_aa: CASSIGLAGPSTDTQYF
cdr3_length: 13; j_call: TRBJ1-1; v_call: TRBV11-2; d_call: TRBD1; clone_size: few; cdr3_nt: TGTGCCAGCAGGGGACAGGGACGGACTGAAGCTTTCTTT; cdr3_aa: CASRGQGRTEAFF
cdr3_length: 15; j_call: TRBJ2-4; v_call: TRBV20-1; d_call: .; clone_size: many; cdr3_nt: TGCAGTGGTTCGGTGATTCTACTAGCCAAAAACATTCAGTACTTC; cdr3_aa: CSGSVILLAKNIQYF
cdr3_length: 15; j_call: TRBJ1-5; v_call: TRBV30; d_call: .; clone_size: many; cdr3_nt: TGTGCCTGGAACGACGGACTGGGGGGTCGGCAGCCCCAGCATTTT; cdr3_aa: CAWNDGLGGRQPQHF
cdr3_length: 13; j_call: TRBJ2-6; v_call: TRBV10-1; d_call: .; clone_size: many; cdr3_nt: TGCGCCAGCAGTGATACCGGGGCCAACGTCCTGACTTTC; cdr3_aa: CASSDTGANVLTF
cdr3_length: 17; j_call: TRBJ2-2; v_call: TRBV5-1; d_call: .; clone_size: many; cdr3_nt: TGCGCCAGCAGCTTGGCCTTTAGGGACGGGAACACCGGGGAGCTGTTTTTT; cdr3_aa: CASSLAFRDGNTGELFF
cdr3_length: 15; j_call: TRBJ2-7; v_call: TRBV20-1; d_call: TRBD2; clone_size: .; cdr3_nt: TGCAGTGCTAGAGCTAGCGGGAGGGCCTCCCACGAGCAGTACTTC; cdr3_aa: CSARASGRASHEQYF
cdr3_length: 15; j_call: TRBJ2-2; v_call: TRBV5-1; d_call: TRBD1; clone_size: few; cdr3_nt: TGCGCCAGCAGCCCTTCCGGGACAGGGTCCGGGGAGCTGTTTTTT; cdr3_aa: CASSPSGTGSGELFF
cdr3_length: 12; j_call: TRBJ1-5; v_call: TRBV2; d_call: TRBD1; clone_size: few; cdr3_nt: TGTGCCAGCAGTGCGGAGACAGGGGAAAAGCATTTT; cdr3_aa: CASSAETGEKHF
cdr3_length: 16; j_call: TRBJ2-7; v_call: TRBV7-9; d_call: TRBD2; clone_size: many; cdr3_nt: TGTGCCAGCAGCGCCACGGACGGGACTAGCGTGTACGAGCAGTACTTC; cdr3_aa: CASSATDGTSVYEQYF
cdr3_length: 15; j_call: TRBJ2-3; v_call: TRBV24-1; d_call: .; clone_size: many; cdr3_nt: TGTGCCACCAGTGACCCGACAGGTAACACAGATACGCAGTATTTT; cdr3_aa: CATSDPTGNTDTQYF
cdr3_length: 11; j_call: TRBJ2-2; v_call: TRBV30; d_call: .; clone_size: many; cdr3_nt: TGTGCCTGGGGGTGGGTCGGGGAGCTGTTTTTT; cdr3_aa: CAWGWVGELFF
cdr3_length: 12; j_call: TRBJ1-2; v_call: TRBV20-1; d_call: .; clone_size: many; cdr3_nt: TGCAGTGCTAGACGGCAGGGGTGGGGCTACACCTTC; cdr3_aa: CSARRQGWGYTF
cdr3_length: 11; j_call: TRBJ2-3; v_call: TRBV2; d_call: .; clone_size: .; cdr3_nt: TGTGCCAGCAGCCCAGGGACCACGCAGTATTTT; cdr3_aa: CASSPGTTQYF
cdr3_length: 16; j_call: TRBJ1-5; v_call: TRBV6-5; d_call: .; clone_size: many; cdr3_nt: TGTGCCAGCAGTTACTCCGGTCCTTATAGCAATCAGCCCCAGCATTTT; cdr3_aa: CASSYSGPYSNQPQHF